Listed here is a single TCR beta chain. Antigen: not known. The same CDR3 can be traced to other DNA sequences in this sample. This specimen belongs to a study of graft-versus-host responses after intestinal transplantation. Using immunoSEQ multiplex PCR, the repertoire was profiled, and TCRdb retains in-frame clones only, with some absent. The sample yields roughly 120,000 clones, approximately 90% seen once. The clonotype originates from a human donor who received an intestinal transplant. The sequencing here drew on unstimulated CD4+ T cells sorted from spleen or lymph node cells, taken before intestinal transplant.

In nucleotides, the CDR3 is TGTGCCAGCAGTCTGACAGGAAATGAAAAACTGTTTTTT. Translating gives CASSLTGNEKLFF. V gene TRBV28 combines with J gene TRBJ1-4, with a possible D match to TRBD1 (6 bases). The CDR3 is 13 residues long. CDR1 MDHEN and CDR2 SYDVKM come from the germline V gene. The V end was cut by 5 bases, the J end by 5 bases, with 9 bases between. Supplemented by reference TRBV28 and TRBJ1-4, the full variable domain reads DVKVTQSSRYLVKRTGEKVFLECVQDMDHENMFWYRQDPGLGLRLIYFSYDVKMKEKGDIPEGYSVSREKKERFSLILESASTNQTSMYLCASSLTGNEKLFFGSGTQLSVL.